One and the same sample provided the 27 T cell receptor beta chains below, sequenced in a study of human T cells and chemical hapten exposure. Time point indicated: patch test 1, 2 weeks after DPC sensitization. Sample treatment: therapeutic diphenylcyclopropenone sensitization with weekly scalp DPC. Via MiXCR, TCRdb re-called the RACE reads, giving one row per CDR3 protein. The sample lists a few hundred thousand distinct CDR3 sequences, roughly 4.8% occurring once. The sample here was whole blood, taken in connection with sensitization to the hapten diphenylcyclopropenone (DPC). These receptors all stem from a woman in her 50s with alopecia areata. Some clones in this sample may be carry-over from other donors' samples.

The chain links TRBV24-1 to TRBJ2-7; perhaps TRBD2 as D (6 bases). Trimming stripped 3 bases from V and 2 bases from J, with 7 bases between. CDR1 KGHDR and CDR2 SFDVKD come from the germline V gene. CDR3 size: 13 residues. CDR3: CATSDGGAYEQYF. CDR3 coding DNA: TGTGCCACCAGTGATGGCGGGGCCTACGAGCAGTACTTC.

This clonotype was recorded many times. The chain recombines TRBV29-1 with TRBJ2-2; the match to TRBD2 covers 10 bases. Losses at the gene ends were 2 bases for V and 5 bases for J; bases not matched to a gene: 8. The length of the CDR3 is 16 residues. Germline loops: CDR1 SQVTM, CDR2 ANQGSEA. For the CDR3, the DNA is TGCAGCGTTGAACTAGCGGGGGCCCCCCGGACCGGGGAGCTGTTTTTT. Its protein is CSVELAGAPRTGELFF.

This clonotype was observed at least ten times. This chain links TRBV6-2 or TRBV6-3 with TRBJ2-1; perhaps TRBD1 as D (6 bases). The V end lost 6 bases, the J end lost 8 bases, and 20 bases lay between the germline ends. There are 15 residues in the CDR3. CDR1 MNHEY and CDR2 SVGEGT come from the germline V gene. In nucleotides, the CDR3 is TGTGCCAGCAGCGCCCGGGGACACGGGGTCGATGAGCAGTTCTTC. Amino acid sequence: CASSARGHGVDEQFF.

Ten or more counts support this clonotype. V usage is TRBV7-2 and J usage is TRBJ1-1; 8 bases fit TRBD1. The CDR3 contains 13 residues. The germline gives CDR1 SGHTA, CDR2 FQGNSA. Trimming cost V 5 bases and J 9 bases; bases outside gene matches: 8. As DNA, the CDR3 is TGTGCCAGCAGCCGAACAGGGGGGAGGCAAGCTTTCTTT. As protein: CASSRTGGRQAFF. The whole variable domain, remainder taken from reference TRBV7-2 and TRBJ1-1, is GAGVSQSPSNKVTEKGKDVELRCDPISGHTALYWYRQSLGQGLEFLIYFQGNSAPDKSGLPSDRFSAERTGGSVSTLTIQRTQQEDSAVYLCASSRTGGRQAFFGQGTRLTVV.

The V gene is TRBV2, the J gene TRBJ1-6; D is uncertain. V gave up 7 bases and J gave up 10 bases, with 11 bases separating them. The CDR3 has 12 amino acids. Germline CDR1 is SNHLY and CDR2 is FYNNEI. CDR3 protein: CASTSRVSPLHF. The CDR3 DNA reads TGTGCCAGCACCTCCCGGGTCTCACCCCTCCACTTT. Complete variable domain (other parts from reference TRBV2 and TRBJ1-6): EPEVTQTPSHQVTQMGQEVILRCVPISNHLYFYWYRQILGQKVEFLVSFYNNEISEKSEIFDDQFSVERPDGSNFTLKIRSTKLEDSAMYFCASTSRVSPLHFGNGTRLTVT.

This clonotype was counted ten times or more. V and J are TRBV5-6 and TRBJ2-1; 7 positions match TRBD2. Germline V gene data show CDR1 as SGHDT and CDR2 as YYEEEE. V lost 0 bases and J lost 3; bases outside the gene matches: 9. The length of the CDR3 is 17 residues. The CDR3 DNA is TGTGCCAGCAGCTTGGCCCGTCTAGCGGTACACTACAATGAGCAGTTCTTC. As protein: CASSLARLAVHYNEQFF.

This clonotype has more than one count but fewer than ten. This sequence joins TRBV29-1 and TRBJ2-7, with TRBD1 matching over 9 bases. The germline V gene has CDR1 SQVTM and CDR2 ANQGSEA. Losses at the gene ends were 4 bases for V and 3 bases for J; bases not matched to a gene: 10. CDR3 length: 15 amino acids. CDR3 amino acids: CSVVAWDRDYYEQYF. The CDR3 bases are TGCAGCGTTGTAGCTTGGGACAGGGATTACTACGAGCAGTACTTC.

Ten or more counts support this clonotype. The chain joins TRBV29-1 to TRBJ2-7, with TRBD2 identical over 8 bases. V lost 0 bases to trimming and J lost 0 bases; unmatched junction nucleotides: 10. The V gene's germline CDR1 is SQVTM and CDR2 ANQGSEA. This CDR3 spans 17 amino acids. The CDR3 sequence: CSVEEAQLSGSSYEQYF. The CDR3 DNA reads TGCAGCGTTGAAGAGGCCCAGCTCAGCGGGAGCTCCTACGAGCAGTACTTC.

This clonotype was seen repeatedly, ten times or more. Here the CDR3 reads CAWSRVRGHSNTEAFF. In DNA, the CDR3 is TGTGCCTGGAGTAGAGTCAGAGGGCATTCGAACACTGAAGCTTTCTTT. This sequence joins TRBV30 and TRBJ1-1, with D uncertain. This CDR3 has 16 residues. V was clipped by 2 bases and J by 1 base, with 17 bases between them. Germline CDR1 is GTSNPN and CDR2 is SVGIG (reference sequence). The full variable domain, completed using reference TRBV30 and TRBJ1-1, is SQTIHQWPATLVQPVGSPLSLECTVEGTSNPNLYWYRQAAGRGLQLLFYSVGIGQISSEVPQNLSASRPQDRQFILSSKKLLLSDSGFYLCAWSRVRGHSNTEAFFGQGTRLTVV.

In its sample, this clonotype was seen many times. The chain couples TRBV6-5 to TRBJ1-2; D perhaps matches TRBD1 (6 bases). The CDR3 runs to 15 residues. V was cut by 3 bases and J by 4 bases, with 15 bases left in between. CDR1 and CDR2 from the germline V gene are MNHEY and SVGAGI. The CDR3 loop is CASSYSTGYSYGYTF. In DNA, the CDR3 is TGTGCCAGCAGTTATTCCACAGGGTACAGCTATGGCTACACCTTC.

Many counts were recorded for this clonotype. V is TRBV5-1 and J is TRBJ2-3, with TRBD1 as a possible D gene (6 bases). The V end lost 1 base, the J end lost 4 bases, and 10 bases lay between the germline ends. This CDR3 spans 14 amino acids. Per germline, CDR1 SGHRS and CDR2 YFSETQ. The CDR3 here is CASSLSTGSDTQYF. The DNA for the CDR3 is TGCGCCAGCAGCTTGTCCACAGGGTCAGATACGCAGTATTTT. Filled out from reference TRBV5-1 and TRBJ2-3, the complete variable domain reads KAGVTQTPRYLIKTRGQQVTLSCSPISGHRSVSWYQQTPGQGLQFLFEYFSETQRNKGNFPGRFSGRQFSNSRSEMNVSTLELGDSALYLCASSLSTGSDTQYFGPGTRLTVL.

This clonotype was counted a few times. The chain couples TRBV5-1 to TRBJ2-2; D ambiguous. V gave up 0 bases and J gave up 4 bases, with 7 bases separating them. The CDR3 runs 14 residues. Germline CDR1 reads SGHRS; CDR2 reads YFSETQ. CDR3 DNA sequence: TGCGCCAGCAGCTTGGCACTTGCCACCGGGGAGCTGTTTTTT. This translates into CASSLALATGELFF.

J is TRBJ1-5 and V is TRBV7-9; no definite D call. This CDR3 is built from 16 residues. Trimming stripped 2 bases from V and 0 bases from J, with 11 bases between. Germline assignment: CDR1 SEHNR and CDR2 FQNEAQ (reference sequence). CDR3: CASSLWAVNSNQPQHF. The CDR3 bases are TGTGCCAGCAGCTTATGGGCAGTCAATAGCAATCAGCCCCAGCATTTT.

This clonotype has a handful of counts. The CDR3 nucleotides are TGTGCCAGCAGCTTGCTGGGGGCACGGAGCAATCAGCCCCAGCATTTT. This sequence encodes CASSLLGARSNQPQHF. The rearrangement links TRBV5-6 to TRBJ1-5, with D perhaps TRBD1 (6 bases). Germline CDR1 SGHDT, CDR2 YYEEEE. The CDR3 is 16 amino acids. V dropped 1 base and J dropped 1 base, with 12 bases sitting between them.

This clonotype was seen a few times. This chain uses TRBV12-3 or TRBV12-4 with TRBJ1-5; D gene unclear. Trimming removed 3 bases at V and 3 bases at J, with 12 bases between. CDR3 length: 15 residues. CDR3 amino acids: CASSLRRGPNQPQHF. The CDR3 region has the DNA TGTGCCAGCAGTTTGAGAAGAGGTCCCAATCAGCCCCAGCATTTT.

Of note for this clonotype: A read error may account for a junction end that differs from germline. The V gene is TRBV6-5, the J gene TRBJ2-3; D gene unclear. This CDR3 comprises 11 residues. Germline V gene lookup returns CDR1 MNHEY and CDR2 SVGAGI. CDR3 loop: CASTYGDTQYF. CDR3 DNA sequence: TGTGCCAGCACTTACGGAGATACGCAGTATTTT.

The sample holds many counts of this clonotype. V and J are TRBV9 and TRBJ2-3; weak D call: TRBD2 (6 bases). V lost 3 bases, J lost 5 bases, and 13 bases lay in between. This CDR3 contains 14 residues. The germline CDR1 and CDR2 sequences are SGDLS and YYNGEE. This chain's CDR3 is CASSDRDFLDTQYF. The CDR3 DNA is TGTGCCAGCAGCGACCGGGACTTCCTAGATACGCAGTATTTT.

This clonotype was detected only a few times. The chain uses TRBV10-1 and TRBJ1-5, with D uncertain. Germline V gene sequence: CDR1 WNHNN, CDR2 SYGVQD (reference sequence). Trimming shortened V by 4 bases and J by 6 bases, and 10 bases separated the two germline ends. The length of the CDR3 is 13 residues. CDR3 region: CASSVGVSQPQHF. The CDR3 bases are TGCGCCAGCAGTGTTGGGGTATCTCAGCCCCAGCATTTT.

This clonotype appeared a few times. The chain joins TRBV6-5 to TRBJ1-1; TRBD1 agrees at 11 bases. Germline V gives CDR1 MNHEY, CDR2 SVGAGI. V dropped 6 bases and J dropped 1; count of bases not matched to a gene: 7. The CDR3 has 16 residues. The CDR3 region has the DNA TGTGCCAGCAGGCCGGGACAGGGGGTAGGGAACACTGAAGCTTTCTTT. It encodes CASRPGQGVGNTEAFF.

This clonotype was picked up many times. This chain links TRBV4-1 with TRBJ2-5; the D is unclear. With 0 bases removed from V and 3 bases from J, the gap between germline ends came to 11 bases. Germline CDR1 reads MGHRA; CDR2 reads YSYEKL. This CDR3 region has 15 residues. CDR3 in amino acids: CASSQEGKVEETQYF. In DNA, the CDR3 is TGCGCCAGCAGCCAAGAGGGGAAGGTAGAAGAGACCCAGTACTTC.

This clonotype appeared many times. The chain carries TRBV5-1 and TRBJ2-7, with 10 bases identical to TRBD1. Germline trimming cut 4 bases from V and 5 bases from J; bases unmatched to any gene: 15. The CDR3 has 17 amino acids. Germline-derived CDR1 and CDR2 are SGHRS and YFSETQ. This chain's CDR3 is CASSRGTGAQGSHEQYF. As DNA, the CDR3 is TGCGCCAGCAGCCGTGGGACAGGGGCGCAGGGGTCCCACGAGCAGTACTTC.

This clonotype was recorded at least ten times. The conserved final phenylalanine or tryptophan is absent from the CDR3, which likely points to a read error. Because the CDR3's place on the DNA is in doubt, the DNA is left out and the CDR3 is given as listed by TCRdb. This chain links TRBV27 with TRBJ2-3; the table's D call, TRBD1, has no DNA check behind it. The CDR3 is 15 residues long, ends included. CDR1 and CDR2 from the germline V gene are MNHEY and SMNVEV (reference sequence). The CDR3 reads CASSLSTRTGLGLSL.

This clonotype was observed a handful of times. V usage is TRBV12-3 or TRBV12-4 and J usage is TRBJ2-2, with 11 bases matching TRBD2. Losses at the gene ends were 3 bases for V and 6 bases for J; bases not matched to a gene: 3. This CDR3 is 15 amino acids long. CDR3 in amino acids: CASSFGSGGAGELFF. The CDR3 bases are TGTGCCAGCAGTTTCGGTAGCGGGGGGGCCGGGGAGCTGTTTTTT.

This clonotype was observed a handful of times. The genes are TRBV19 and TRBJ1-5, with a weak D call TRBD1 (5 bases). This CDR3 is built from 14 residues. V was cut by 7 bases and J by 0 bases, with 10 bases left in between. The V gene's germline CDR1 is LNHDA and CDR2 SQIVND (reference sequence). CDR3 region: CASTGYYSNQPQHF. The DNA for the CDR3 is TGTGCCAGTACAGGGTATTATAGCAATCAGCCCCAGCATTTT.

This clonotype was found many times. The rearrangement joins TRBV29-1 to TRBJ2-5; D remains ambiguous. The CDR3 has 11 amino acids. Germline V gene data show CDR1 as SQVTM and CDR2 as ANQGSEA. V was cut by 4 bases and J by 2 bases, with 5 bases left in between. CDR3 amino acids: CSVAGQETQYF. CDR3 bases: TGCAGCGTTGCTGGGCAAGAGACCCAGTACTTC.

This clonotype was picked up many times. The chain couples TRBV20-1 to TRBJ2-1; 9 nucleotides line up with TRBD2. The CDR3 runs 14 residues. CDR1 is DFQATT and CDR2 is SNEGSKA in the germline V gene (reference sequence). The V gene end was trimmed by 5 bases and the J gene end by 4 bases; junction bases not matched to a gene: 6. CDR3 sequence: CSAGGTSPYNEQFF. For the CDR3, the DNA is TGCAGTGCTGGAGGGACTAGCCCATACAATGAGCAGTTCTTC.

This clonotype has more than one count but fewer than ten. The chain recombines TRBV5-1 with TRBJ1-6; 8 positions agree with TRBD1. The J segment lost 9 bases and the V segment lost 3 bases, leaving 11 bases of the junction unmatched. The CDR3 runs to 16 residues. Germline V gene sequence: CDR1 SGHRS, CDR2 YFSETQ. DNA for the CDR3: TGCGCCAGCAGCTGGACGAGGACAGGGTCATCTTCACCCCTCCACTTT. Its protein product is CASSWTRTGSSSPLHF.